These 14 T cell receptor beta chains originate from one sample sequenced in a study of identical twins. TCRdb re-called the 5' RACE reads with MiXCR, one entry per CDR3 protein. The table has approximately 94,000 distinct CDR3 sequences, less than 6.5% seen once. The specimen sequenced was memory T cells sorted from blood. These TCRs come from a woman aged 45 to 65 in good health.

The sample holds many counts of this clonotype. CDR3 DNA: TGTGCCAGCAGTGAATTAAGGAGCCAGTTCTTC. It yields the protein CASSELRSQFF. The V and J genes are TRBV25-1 and TRBJ2-1, with D unclear. Germline lookup yields CDR1 MGHDK and CDR2 SYGVNS. Trimming cost V 1 base and J 13 bases, with 8 bases left between them. This CDR3 region has 11 residues. Combining the CDR3 with reference TRBV25-1 and TRBJ2-1 gives the whole variable domain EADIYQTPRYLVIGTGKKITLECSQTMGHDKMYWYQQDPGMELHLIHYSYGVNSTEKGDLSSESTVSRIRTEHFPLTLESARPSHTSQYLCASSELRSQFFGPGTRLTVL.

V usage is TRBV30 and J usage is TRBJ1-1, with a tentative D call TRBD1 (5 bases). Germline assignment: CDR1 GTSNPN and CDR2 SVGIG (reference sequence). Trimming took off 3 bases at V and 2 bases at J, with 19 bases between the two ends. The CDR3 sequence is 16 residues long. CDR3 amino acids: CAWRGGETIRNTEAFF. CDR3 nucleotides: TGTGCCTGGAGGGGGGGGGAGACAATCCGAAACACTGAAGCTTTCTTT.

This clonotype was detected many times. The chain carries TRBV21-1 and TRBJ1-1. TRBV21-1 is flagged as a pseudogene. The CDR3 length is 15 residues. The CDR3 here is CASSKALGENTEAFF. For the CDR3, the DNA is TGTGCCAGCAGCAAAGCGCTCGGGGAGAACACTGAAGCTTTCTTT.

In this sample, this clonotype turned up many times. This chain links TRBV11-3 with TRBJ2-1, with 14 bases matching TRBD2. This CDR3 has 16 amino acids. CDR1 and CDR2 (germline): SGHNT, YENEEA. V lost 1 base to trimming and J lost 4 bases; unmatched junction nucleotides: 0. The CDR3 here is CASSLGLAGGYNEQFF. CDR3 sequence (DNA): TGTGCCAGCAGCTTAGGACTAGCGGGAGGGTACAATGAGCAGTTCTTC.

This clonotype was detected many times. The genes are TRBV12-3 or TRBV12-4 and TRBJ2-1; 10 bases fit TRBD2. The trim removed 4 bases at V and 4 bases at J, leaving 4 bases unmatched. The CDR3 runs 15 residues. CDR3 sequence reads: CASSSLAGVYNEQFF. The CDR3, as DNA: TGTGCCAGCAGTTCCCTAGCGGGAGTGTACAATGAGCAGTTCTTC.

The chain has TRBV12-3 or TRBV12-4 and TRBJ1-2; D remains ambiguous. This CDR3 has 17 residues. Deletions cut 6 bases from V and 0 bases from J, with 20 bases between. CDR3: CASSHPWLGGANYGYTF. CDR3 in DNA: TGTGCCAGCAGCCACCCATGGCTTGGCGGAGCTAACTATGGCTACACCTTC.

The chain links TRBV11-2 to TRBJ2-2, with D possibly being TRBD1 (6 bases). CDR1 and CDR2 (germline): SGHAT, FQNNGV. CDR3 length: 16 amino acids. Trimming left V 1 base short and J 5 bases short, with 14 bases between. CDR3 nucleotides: TGTGCCAGCAGCTTAGTGTCCGCAGGGGCAACCGGGGAGCTGTTTTTT. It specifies CASSLVSAGATGELFF.

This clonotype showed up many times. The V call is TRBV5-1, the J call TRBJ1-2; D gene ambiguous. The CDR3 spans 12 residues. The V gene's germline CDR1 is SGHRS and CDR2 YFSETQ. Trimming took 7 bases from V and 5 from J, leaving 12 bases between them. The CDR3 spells CASGPDGYGYTF. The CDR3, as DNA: TGCGCCAGCGGACCGGACGGGTATGGCTACACCTTC.

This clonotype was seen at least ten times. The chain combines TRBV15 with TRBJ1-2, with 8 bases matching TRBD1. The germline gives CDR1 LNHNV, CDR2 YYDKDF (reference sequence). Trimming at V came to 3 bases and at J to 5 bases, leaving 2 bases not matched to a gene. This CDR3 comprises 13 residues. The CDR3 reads CATSSGQGYGYTF. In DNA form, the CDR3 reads TGTGCCACCAGCAGTGGACAGGGATATGGCTACACCTTC.

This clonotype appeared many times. The CDR3 spells CSAGLNRATDTQYF. As DNA, the CDR3 is TGCAGTGCTGGCTTGAACAGGGCCACAGATACGCAGTATTTT. The chain uses TRBV20-1 and TRBJ2-3; maybe TRBD1 (6 bases). Per the germline V gene, CDR1 is DFQATT and CDR2 is SNEGSKA (reference sequence). V dropped 5 bases and J dropped 2 bases, with 14 bases sitting between them. CDR3 length: 14 amino acids.

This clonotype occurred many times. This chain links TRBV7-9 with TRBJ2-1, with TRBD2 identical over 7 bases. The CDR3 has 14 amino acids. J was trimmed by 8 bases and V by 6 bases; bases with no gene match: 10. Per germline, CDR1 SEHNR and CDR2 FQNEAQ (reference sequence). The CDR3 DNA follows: TGTGCCAGCAGTACAAGCGGGACGAACGATGAGCAGTTCTTC. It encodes CASSTSGTNDEQFF. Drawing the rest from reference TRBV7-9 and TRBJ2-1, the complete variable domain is DTGVSQNPRHKITKRGQNVTFRCDPISEHNRLYWYRQTLGQGPEFLTYFQNEAQLEKSRLLSDRFSAERPKGSFSTLEIQRTEQGDSAMYLCASSTSGTNDEQFFGPGTRLTVL.

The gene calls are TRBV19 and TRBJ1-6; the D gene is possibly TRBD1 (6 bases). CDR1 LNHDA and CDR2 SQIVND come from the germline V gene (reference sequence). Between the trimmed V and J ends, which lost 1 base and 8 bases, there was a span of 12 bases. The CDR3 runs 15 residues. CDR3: CASSIGRGSHSPLHF. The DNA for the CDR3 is TGTGCCAGTAGTATAGGGAGGGGGTCCCATTCACCCCTCCACTTT.

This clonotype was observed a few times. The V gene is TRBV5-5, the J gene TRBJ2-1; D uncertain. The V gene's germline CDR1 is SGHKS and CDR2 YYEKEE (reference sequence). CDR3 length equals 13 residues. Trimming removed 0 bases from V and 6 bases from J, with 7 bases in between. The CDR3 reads CASSLVRFNEQFF. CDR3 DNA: TGTGCCAGCAGCTTGGTTCGGTTCAATGAGCAGTTCTTC.

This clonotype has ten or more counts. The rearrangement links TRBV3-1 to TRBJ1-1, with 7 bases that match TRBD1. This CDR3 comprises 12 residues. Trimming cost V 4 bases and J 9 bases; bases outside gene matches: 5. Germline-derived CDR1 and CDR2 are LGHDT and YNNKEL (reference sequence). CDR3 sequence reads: CASSPRGAKAFF. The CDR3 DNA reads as TGTGCCAGCAGCCCCAGGGGGGCGAAAGCTTTCTTT. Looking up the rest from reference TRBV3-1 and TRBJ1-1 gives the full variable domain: DTAVSQTPKYLVTQMGNDKSIKCEQNLGHDTMYWYKQDSKKFLKIMFSYNNKELIINETVPNRFSPKSPDKAHLNLHINSLELGDSAVYFCASSPRGAKAFFGQGTRLTVV.